This TCR beta chain was found in a study of blood T cell repertoires in COVID-19. Study-level background: Acute and convalescent COVID-19 specimens originated in the United States, Italy and Spain. Sources were T cells, B-cell-depleted T cells, or PBMCs; the material itself was cDNA or gDNA.

In Seattle, patients joined the study during active infection and were tracked longitudinally. J gave up 5 bases and V 1 base, and 5 bases lay outside the gene matches. The CDR3 spans 14 residues. Germline CDR1 is SGHRS and CDR2 is YFSETQ. The sample holds a few counts of this clone. In the original analysis: Nucleated cell number was recorded as an estimate derived from reference gene primer amplification. Sequenced by immunoSEQ multiplex PCR; TCRdb stores in-frame clones only, minus some. The V and J calls and clone size were taken over from that table, and D and trimming were inferred from the DNA. The sample has just over 150,000 clones, about 90% seen once.

The chain carries TRBV5-1 and TRBJ1-1, with 7 bases lining up with TRBD1. The TCR was taken from a man aged 30 to 45 with COVID-19, enrolled during active disease. The sequenced material came from peripheral blood. The CDR3 loop is CASSLNTGETEAFF. In DNA form, the CDR3 reads TGCGCCAGCAGCTTGAATACAGGGGAGACTGAAGCTTTCTTT.